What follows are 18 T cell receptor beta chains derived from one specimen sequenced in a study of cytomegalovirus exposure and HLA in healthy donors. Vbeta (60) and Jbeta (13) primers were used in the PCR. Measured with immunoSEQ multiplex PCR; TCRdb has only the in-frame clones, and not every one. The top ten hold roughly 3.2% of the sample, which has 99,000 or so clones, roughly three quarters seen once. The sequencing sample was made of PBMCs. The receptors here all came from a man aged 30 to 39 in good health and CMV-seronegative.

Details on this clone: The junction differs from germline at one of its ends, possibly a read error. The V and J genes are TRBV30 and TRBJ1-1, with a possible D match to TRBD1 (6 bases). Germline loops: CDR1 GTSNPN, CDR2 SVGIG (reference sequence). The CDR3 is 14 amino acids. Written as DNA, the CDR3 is TGTGCCTGGAGTTCGCCCGGGGGGCTCCCGGAGGGGCTCTTT. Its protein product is CAWSSPGGLPEGLF.

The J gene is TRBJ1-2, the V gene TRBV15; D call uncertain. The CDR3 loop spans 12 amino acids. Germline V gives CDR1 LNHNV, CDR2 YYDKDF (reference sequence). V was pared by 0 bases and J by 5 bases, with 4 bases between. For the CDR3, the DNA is TGTGCCACCAGCAGAGAGAGTTATGGCTACACCTTC. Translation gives CATSRESYGYTF.

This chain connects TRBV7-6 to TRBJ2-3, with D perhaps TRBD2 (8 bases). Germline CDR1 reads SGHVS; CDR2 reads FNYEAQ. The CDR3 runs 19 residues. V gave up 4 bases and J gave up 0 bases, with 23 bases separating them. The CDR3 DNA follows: TGTGCCAGCAGCTCCACAGGGGCGGGGGTAGCGGGAAGCACAGATACGCAGTATTTT. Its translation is CASSSTGAGVAGSTDTQYF.

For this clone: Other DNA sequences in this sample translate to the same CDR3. CDR3 sequence reads: CASSGVVNTEAFF. The DNA of the CDR3 is TGTGCCAGCAGTGGAGTGGTGAACACTGAAGCTTTCTTT. The chain joins TRBV6-1 to TRBJ1-1; D not resolved. Trimming shortened V by 4 bases and J by 0 bases, and 6 bases separated the two germline ends. This CDR3 has 13 amino acids. CDR1 is MNHNS, CDR2 SASEGT, per germline.

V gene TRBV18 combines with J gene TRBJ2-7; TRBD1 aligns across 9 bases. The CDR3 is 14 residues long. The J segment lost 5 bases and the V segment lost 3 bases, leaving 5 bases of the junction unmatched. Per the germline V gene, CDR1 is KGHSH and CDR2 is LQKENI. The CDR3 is CASSPGTGNHEQYF. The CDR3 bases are TGTGCCAGCTCACCCGGGACAGGGAACCACGAGCAGTACTTC.

The CDR3 DNA reads TGTGCCATCTACGAGCTGAGGGGGACTAGCGGGAGTTCCTACAATGAGCAGTTCTTC. Amino acid sequence: CAIYELRGTSGSSYNEQFF. The V call is TRBV11-2, the J call TRBJ2-1, with TRBD2 matching 14 bases. The CDR3 covers 19 residues. From germline, CDR1 is SGHAT and CDR2 FQNNGV. V lost 10 bases to trimming and J lost 1 base; unmatched junction nucleotides: 15.

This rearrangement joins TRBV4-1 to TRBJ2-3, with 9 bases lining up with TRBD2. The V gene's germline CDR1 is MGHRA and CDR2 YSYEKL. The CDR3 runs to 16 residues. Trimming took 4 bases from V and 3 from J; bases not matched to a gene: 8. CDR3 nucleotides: TGCGCCAGCAGCCGTATAGCGGGAGCGACAACAGATACGCAGTATTTT. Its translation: CASSRIAGATTDTQYF.

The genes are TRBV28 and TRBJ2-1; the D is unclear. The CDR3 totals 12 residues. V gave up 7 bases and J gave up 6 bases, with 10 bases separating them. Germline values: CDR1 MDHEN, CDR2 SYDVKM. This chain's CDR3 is CASINRVNEQFF. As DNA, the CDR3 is TGTGCCAGCATCAATCGAGTCAATGAGCAGTTCTTC.

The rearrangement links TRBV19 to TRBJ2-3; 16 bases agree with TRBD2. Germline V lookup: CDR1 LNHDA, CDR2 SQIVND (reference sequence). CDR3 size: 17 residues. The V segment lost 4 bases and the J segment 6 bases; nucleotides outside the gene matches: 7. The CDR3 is CASSTPGLAGGPDTQYF. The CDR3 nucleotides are TGTGCCAGTAGTACGCCGGGACTAGCGGGAGGGCCTGATACGCAGTATTTT.

The CDR3 loop reads CASSFQLTGRTEAFF. CDR3 DNA sequence: TGTGCCAGCAGCTTCCAGCTGACAGGGCGAACTGAAGCTTTCTTT. The chain employs TRBV7-2 and TRBJ1-1; 7 nucleotides agree with TRBD1. V lost 3 bases, J lost 5 bases, and 9 bases stayed unmatched. The CDR3 covers 15 residues. CDR1 and CDR2 (germline): SGHTA, FQGNSA.

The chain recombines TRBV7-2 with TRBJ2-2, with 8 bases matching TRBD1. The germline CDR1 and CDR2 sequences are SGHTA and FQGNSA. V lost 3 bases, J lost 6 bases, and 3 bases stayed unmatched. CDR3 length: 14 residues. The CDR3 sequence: CASSFDRGPGELFF. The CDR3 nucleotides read TGTGCCAGCAGCTTTGACAGGGGTCCCGGGGAGCTGTTTTTT. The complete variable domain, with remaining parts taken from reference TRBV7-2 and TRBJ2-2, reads GAGVSQSPSNKVTEKGKDVELRCDPISGHTALYWYRQSLGQGLEFLIYFQGNSAPDKSGLPSDRFSAERTGGSVSTLTIQRTQQEDSAVYLCASSFDRGPGELFFGEGSRLTVL.

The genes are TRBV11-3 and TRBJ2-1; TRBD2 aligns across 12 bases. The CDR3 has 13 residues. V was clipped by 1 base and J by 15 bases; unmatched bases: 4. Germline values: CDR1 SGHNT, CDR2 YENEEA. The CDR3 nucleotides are TGTGCCAGCAGCTTAGGACTAGCGGGAGAATTGTTCTTC. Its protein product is CASSLGLAGELFF.

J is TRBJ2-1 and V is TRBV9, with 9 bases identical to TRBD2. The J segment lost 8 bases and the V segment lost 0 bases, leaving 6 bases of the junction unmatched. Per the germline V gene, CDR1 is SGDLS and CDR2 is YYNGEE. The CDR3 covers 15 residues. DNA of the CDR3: TGTGCCAGCAGCGTAGAGGCGGGAGGGGGCCATGAGCAGTTCTTC. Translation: CASSVEAGGGHEQFF.

The DNA of the CDR3 is TGTGCCAGCAGTTTAAATAGCATTGGGGCCACAGATACGCAGTATTTT. Encoded protein: CASSLNSIGATDTQYF. The chain couples TRBV28 to TRBJ2-3; a weak D match, TRBD1 (5 bases). The V end was cut by 2 bases, the J end by 2 bases, with 14 bases between. The CDR3 runs to 16 residues. Germline values: CDR1 MDHEN, CDR2 SYDVKM.

The CDR3 DNA is TGTGCCAGCAGCTTGCCGGGACTAGCGGAATTCTACAATGAGCAGTTCTTC. Protein sequence: CASSLPGLAEFYNEQFF. The rearrangement joins TRBV5-6 to TRBJ2-1; 11 nucleotides agree with TRBD2. The CDR3 runs 17 residues. With V trimmed by 1 base and J by 3 bases, 6 bases remained unmatched. In germline, CDR1 is SGHDT, CDR2 YYEEEE. Based on the CDR3 plus reference TRBV5-6 and TRBJ2-1, the full variable domain is DAGVTQSPTHLIKTRGQQVTLRCSPKSGHDTVSWYQQALGQGPQFIFQYYEEEERQRGNFPDRFSGHQFPNYSSELNVNALLLGDSALYLCASSLPGLAEFYNEQFFGPGTRLTVL.

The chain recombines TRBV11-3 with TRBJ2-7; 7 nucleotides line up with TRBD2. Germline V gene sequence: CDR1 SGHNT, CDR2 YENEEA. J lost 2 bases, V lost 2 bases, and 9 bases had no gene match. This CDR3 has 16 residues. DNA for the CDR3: TGTGCCAGCAGCTTAATCGCACTAGCGTACCCCTACGAGCAGTACTTC. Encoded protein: CASSLIALAYPYEQYF.

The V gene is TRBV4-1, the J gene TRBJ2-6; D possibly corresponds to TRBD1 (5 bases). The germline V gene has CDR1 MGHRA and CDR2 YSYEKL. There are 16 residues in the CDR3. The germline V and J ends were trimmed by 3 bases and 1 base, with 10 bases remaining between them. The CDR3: CASSHGRESGANVLTF. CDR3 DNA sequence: TGCGCCAGCAGCCATGGCAGGGAATCTGGGGCCAACGTCCTGACTTTC.

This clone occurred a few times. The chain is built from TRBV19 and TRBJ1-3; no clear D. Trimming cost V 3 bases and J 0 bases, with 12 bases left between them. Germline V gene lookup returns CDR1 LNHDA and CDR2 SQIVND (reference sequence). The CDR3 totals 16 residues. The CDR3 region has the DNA TGTGCCAGTAGTATCCAGATGGGAGCCTCTGGAAACACCATATATTTT. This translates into CASSIQMGASGNTIYF.